This T cell receptor (beta chain) appears in the sequencing data of a study of spatial heterogeneity in lung cancer. Overall study findings and caveats: Mutation counts in tumors were tracked by counts of expanded intratumoral alpha and beta TCRs.

The germline V gene encodes CDR1 SQVTM and CDR2 ANQGSEA. The CDR3 is made up of 14 amino acids. V lost 1 base to trimming and J lost 0 bases, with 7 bases between them. Time point indicated: sample taken at primary tumor resection. This clonotype is medium-sized. Antigen: not known. TCRdb recomputed calls from the 5' RACE reads with MiXCR, one row per CDR3 protein. Of over 900 distinct CDR3 sequences listed, around 4% were seen once; the top ten hold more than 30%. This receptor was taken from a male donor with early-stage non-small cell lung cancer. The V gene is TRBV29-1, the J gene TRBJ1-3; no clear D. Source: lung tumor tissue, taken at surgery. The CDR3 loop is CSVEAANSGNTIYF. CDR3 bases: TGCAGCGTTGAAGCGGCGAACTCTGGAAACACCATATATTTT.